The subject of this entry is one T cell receptor beta chain. Being one base from a much bigger clone, this may be a read error. The CDR3 is 13 amino acids. Germline assignment: CDR1 MNHNS and CDR2 SASEGT. The V end was cut by 4 bases, the J end by 1 base, with 4 bases between. The data originate from a study of shared clonotypes between healthy human individuals. Overall study context: Per-donor plates numbered three CD4 naive, three CD4 memory, two CD8 naive and one CD8 memory.

Deep was the level used in running the assay. Here immunoSEQ multiplex PCR was the method, and the copy in TCRdb shows in-frame clones only, minus some. The table records 2 million or so clones, 95% of them present only once. This chain connects TRBV6-1 to TRBJ2-2; D is undetermined. Source material: naive CD4+ T cells sorted from blood. This sample's subset: CD45RA+ positively selected. This clonotype was obtained from a man younger than 35 in good health. The CDR3 DNA follows: TGTGCCAGCAGTGCGGGGAACACCGGGGAGCTGTTTTTT. It encodes CASSAGNTGELFF.